This TCR beta chain was found in a study of blood T cells in healthy people across ages (dated by TCRdb to the mid-2010s). Broadly, across the study: In model experiments, template switching captured about one uniquely barcoded TCR beta cDNA molecule for every two T cells. The study measured age-related changes in TCR beta repertoire diversity using deep sequencing normalized with unique cDNA molecular identifiers. Donors were grouped into four age groups: young (average approximately 15 years), middle-aged (39), aged (62) and long-lived (about 90). To avoid experimental bias, donors of different ages were randomly spread across the sequencing lanes. The study analyzed two additional independent replicas of 1 million unique cDNA reads from the same blood draw for two donors, one aged 18 to 30 and one aged 80 or older.

Donors were roughly 40 systemically healthy Caucasian individuals from Russia aged 6 to 90 years. Approximately 9.3 milliliters of peripheral blood were collected from each donor into EDTA-treated Vacutainer tubes. Ficoll-Paque density-gradient centrifugation was used to isolate PBMCs, with at least 7 million per sample. Trizol reagent was used to extract total RNA from PBMCs, with at least 6 micrograms per sample. The percentages of naive CD45RAhigh/CD27high T cells were determined by flow cytometry on a PBMC aliquot from every donor. A note on this clonotype: Its recognized antigen is unknown. The record has no base qualities; no much larger clone is one base away.

The library relied on 5' RACE. Reads for this sample came from an Illumina HiSeq 2500. A second PCR of roughly 7 to 11 cycles was performed with a sample-barcoded 5' primer and a J-beta primer mix. A unique molecular identifier was introduced onto each TCR beta cDNA molecule by a template-switch 5' adaptor carrying 12 random nucleotides. Each sample yielded at least 2.5 million CDR3-containing paired-end reads. First-strand cDNA synthesis was performed from all RNA using the Mint cDNA synthesis kit, with priming by a TRBC-specific oligonucleotide. After uracil-DNA glycosylase treatment, a first 18-cycle PCR used universal primers M1SS and BC2_uni_R on all cDNA. The paper's processing steps were these. Each sample was normalized by randomly selecting 1 million high-quality reads, each carrying a distinct molecular identifier. Reads with shared molecular identifiers were discarded instead of being binned into consensus sequences. MiTCR, run with a Q25 quality threshold and the strictest error-elimination algorithm, handled CDR3 identification, clonotype clustering and error correction. Lower-bound total TCR beta diversity was estimated with a nonparametric unseen species model using Euler transformation. TCRdb reanalyzed the raw reads on its own, using fastp at Q25 for trimming and MiXCR for clone calling, and kept in-frame beta chains. Duplicate CDR3 protein sequences are folded into a single record with the most common DNA and genes. The V and J calls shown here were made by TCRdb, not taken from the authors' results. This sample lists about 1.5 million distinct CDR3 sequences; approximately 43% were detected once. Over 3.5% of the sample belongs to the ten largest clones.

Its CDR3 holds 15 amino acids, cysteine through phenylalanine. The DNA shown is the 45-base CDR3, in frame from base 1. Taken from the germline V gene, the CDR1 and CDR2 loops are KGHDR and SFDVKD. V is trimmed back by 4 bases and J by 7 bases, and the junction contains 5 bases that no gene match accounts for. What the work shows at the level of the full study, not this receptor alone: The long-lived group showed more naive CD4+ T cells, fewer expanded clones and increased TCR diversity than the aged group, suggesting age selection. As age increased, observed TCR beta diversity per million T cells dropped in a roughly linear way, and a significant reduction was already evident by age about 40. The percentage of naive T cells measured by flow cytometry correlated strongly with observed TCR beta diversity. Estimates of total diversity based on one million sequenced T cells were regarded as lower bounds and as underestimates. Since profiling was done on bulk unsorted PBMCs, naive and antigen-experienced compartments could not be conclusively compared. Donor CMV infection status was unknown, potentially confounding age-related changes in expanded clonotypes.

The receptor chain draws on TRBV24-1 and TRBJ2-1; 11 middle bases align to TRBD2. The sample was blood. The TCR originated in a woman aged 18-30 years in good health. The DNA sequence reads TGTGCCACCAGTGACCCCAGGACTAGCGGGAATGAGCAGTTCTTC. This gives the protein CATSDPRTSGNEQFF.